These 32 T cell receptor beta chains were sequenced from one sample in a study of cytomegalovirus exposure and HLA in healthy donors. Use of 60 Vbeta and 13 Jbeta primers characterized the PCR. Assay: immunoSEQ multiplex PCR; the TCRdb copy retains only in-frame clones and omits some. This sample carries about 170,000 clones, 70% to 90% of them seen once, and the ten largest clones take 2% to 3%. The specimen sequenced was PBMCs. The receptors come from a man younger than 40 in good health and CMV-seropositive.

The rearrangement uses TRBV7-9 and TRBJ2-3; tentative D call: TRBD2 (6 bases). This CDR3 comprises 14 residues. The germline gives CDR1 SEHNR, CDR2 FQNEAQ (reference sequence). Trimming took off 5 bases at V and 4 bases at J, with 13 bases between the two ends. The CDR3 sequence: CASSRTGGADTQYF. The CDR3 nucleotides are TGTGCCAGCAGCCGAACCGGAGGGGCAGATACGCAGTATTTT.

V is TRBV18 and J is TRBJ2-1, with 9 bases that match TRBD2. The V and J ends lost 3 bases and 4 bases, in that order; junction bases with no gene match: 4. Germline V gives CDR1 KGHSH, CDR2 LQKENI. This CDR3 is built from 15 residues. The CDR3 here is CASSPGSGSYNEQFF. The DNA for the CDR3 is TGTGCCAGCTCACCGGGTAGCGGGAGTTACAATGAGCAGTTCTTC. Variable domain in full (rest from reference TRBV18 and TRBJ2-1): NAGVMQNPRHLVRRRGQEARLRCSPMKGHSHVYWYRQLPEEGLKFMVYLQKENIIDESGMPKERFSAEFPKEGPSILRIQQVVRGDSAAYFCASSPGSGSYNEQFFGPGTRLTVL.

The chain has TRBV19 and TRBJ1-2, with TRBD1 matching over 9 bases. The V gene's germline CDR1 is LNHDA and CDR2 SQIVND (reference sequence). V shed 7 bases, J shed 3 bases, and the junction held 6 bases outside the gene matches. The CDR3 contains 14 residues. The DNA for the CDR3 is TGTGCCAGTATCCCGGACAGGGGCCACTATGGCTACACCTTC. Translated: CASIPDRGHYGYTF.

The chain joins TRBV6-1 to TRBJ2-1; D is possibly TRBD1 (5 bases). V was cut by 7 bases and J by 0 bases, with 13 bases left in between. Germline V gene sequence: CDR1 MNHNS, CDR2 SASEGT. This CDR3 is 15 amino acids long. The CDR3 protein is CASTKDTGSYNEQFF. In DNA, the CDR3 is TGTGCCAGCACAAAGGACACAGGCTCCTACAATGAGCAGTTCTTC.

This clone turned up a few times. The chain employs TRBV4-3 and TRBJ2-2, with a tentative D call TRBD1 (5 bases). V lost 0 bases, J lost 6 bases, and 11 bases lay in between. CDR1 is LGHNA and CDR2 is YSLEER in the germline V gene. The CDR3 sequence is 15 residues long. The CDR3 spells CASSQDPGSAGELFF. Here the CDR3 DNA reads TGCGCCAGCAGCCAAGATCCAGGGTCGGCCGGGGAGCTGTTTTTT.

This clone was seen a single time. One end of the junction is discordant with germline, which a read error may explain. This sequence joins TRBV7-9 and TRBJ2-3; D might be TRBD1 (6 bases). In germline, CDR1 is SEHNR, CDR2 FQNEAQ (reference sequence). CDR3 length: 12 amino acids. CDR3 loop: CSSSLLGATQYF. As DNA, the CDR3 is TGTTCCAGCAGCTTATTGGGGGCTACGCAGTATTTT.

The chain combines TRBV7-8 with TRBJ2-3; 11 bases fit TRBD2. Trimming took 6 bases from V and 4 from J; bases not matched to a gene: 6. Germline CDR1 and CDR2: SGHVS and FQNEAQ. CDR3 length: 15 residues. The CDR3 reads CASRFTSGSPDTQYF. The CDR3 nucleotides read TGTGCCAGCAGATTCACTAGCGGGAGCCCAGATACGCAGTATTTT.

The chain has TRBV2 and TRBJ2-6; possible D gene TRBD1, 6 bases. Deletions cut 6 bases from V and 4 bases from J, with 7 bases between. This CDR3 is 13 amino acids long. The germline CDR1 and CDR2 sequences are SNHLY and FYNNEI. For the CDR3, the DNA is TGTGCCAGCAGCCAGGGGGGGGCCAACGTCCTGACTTTC. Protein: CASSQGGANVLTF.

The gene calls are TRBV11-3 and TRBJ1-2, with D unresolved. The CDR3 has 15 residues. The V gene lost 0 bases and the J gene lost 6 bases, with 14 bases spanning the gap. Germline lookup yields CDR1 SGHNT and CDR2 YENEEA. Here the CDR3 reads CASSLEADFSDGYTF. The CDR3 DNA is TGTGCCAGCAGCTTAGAAGCGGACTTCAGCGATGGCTACACCTTC.

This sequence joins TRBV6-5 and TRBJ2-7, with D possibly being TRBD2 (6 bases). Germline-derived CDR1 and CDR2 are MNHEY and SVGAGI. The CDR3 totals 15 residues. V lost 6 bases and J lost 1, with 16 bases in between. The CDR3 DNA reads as TGTGCCAGCAGGTTCCTCGGGGGTAGGTCCTACGAGCAGTACTTC. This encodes CASRFLGGRSYEQYF.

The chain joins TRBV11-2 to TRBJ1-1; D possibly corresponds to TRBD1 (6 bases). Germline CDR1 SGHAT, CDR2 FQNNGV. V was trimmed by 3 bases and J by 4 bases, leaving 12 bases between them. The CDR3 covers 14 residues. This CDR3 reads CASSFGGWGTEAFF. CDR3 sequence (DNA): TGTGCCAGCAGCTTTGGGGGCTGGGGCACTGAAGCTTTCTTT.

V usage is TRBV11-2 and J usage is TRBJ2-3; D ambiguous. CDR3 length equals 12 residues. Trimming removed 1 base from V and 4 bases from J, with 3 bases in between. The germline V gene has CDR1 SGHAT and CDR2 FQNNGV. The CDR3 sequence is CASSLVSDTQYF. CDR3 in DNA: TGTGCCAGCAGCTTAGTCTCAGATACGCAGTATTTT.

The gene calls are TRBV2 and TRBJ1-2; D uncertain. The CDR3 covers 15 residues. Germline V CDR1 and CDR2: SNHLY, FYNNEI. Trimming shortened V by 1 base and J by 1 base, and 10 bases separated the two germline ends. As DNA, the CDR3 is TGTGCCAGCAGTGAAGGGCAGACTTTTAACTATGGCTACACCTTC. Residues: CASSEGQTFNYGYTF.

CDR3: CASSEISLSGGYTF. The CDR3, as DNA: TGTGCCAGCAGTGAAATAAGTCTGAGCGGTGGCTACACCTTC. The rearrangement links TRBV2 to TRBJ1-2; D not certain. The germline CDR1 and CDR2 sequences are SNHLY and FYNNEI. The CDR3 has 14 amino acids. The ends were cut back, 2 bases at V and 7 bases at J, with 14 bases in the middle.

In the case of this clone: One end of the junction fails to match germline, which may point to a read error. The CDR3 DNA reads as TGTTCCAGCAGCTTAACTAGCGGGGGCAGCTCCTACAATGAGCAGTTCTTC. It yields the protein CSSSLTSGGSSYNEQFF. This chain links TRBV7-9 with TRBJ2-1; 11 bases align to TRBD2. This CDR3 spans 17 amino acids. Germline V gives CDR1 SEHNR, CDR2 FQNEAQ (reference sequence).

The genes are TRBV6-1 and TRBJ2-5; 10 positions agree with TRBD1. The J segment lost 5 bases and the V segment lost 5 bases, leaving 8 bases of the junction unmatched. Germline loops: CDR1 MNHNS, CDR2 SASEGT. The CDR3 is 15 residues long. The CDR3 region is CASSTGTGVVETQYF. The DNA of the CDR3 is TGTGCCAGCAGTACTGGGACAGGGGTCGTGGAGACCCAGTACTTC.

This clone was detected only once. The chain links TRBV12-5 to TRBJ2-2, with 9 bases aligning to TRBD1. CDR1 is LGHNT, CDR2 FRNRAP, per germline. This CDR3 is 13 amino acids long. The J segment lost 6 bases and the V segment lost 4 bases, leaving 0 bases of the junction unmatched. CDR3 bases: TGTGCTAGTGGTTGGACAGGGGCCGGGGAGCTGTTTTTT. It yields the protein CASGWTGAGELFF.

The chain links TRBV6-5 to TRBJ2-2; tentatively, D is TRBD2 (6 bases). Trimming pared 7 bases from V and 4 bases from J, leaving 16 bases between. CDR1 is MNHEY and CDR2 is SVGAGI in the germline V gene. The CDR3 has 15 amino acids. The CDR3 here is CASTLLASGTGELFF. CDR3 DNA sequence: TGTGCCAGCACCCTACTAGCTTCGGGCACCGGGGAGCTGTTTTTT.

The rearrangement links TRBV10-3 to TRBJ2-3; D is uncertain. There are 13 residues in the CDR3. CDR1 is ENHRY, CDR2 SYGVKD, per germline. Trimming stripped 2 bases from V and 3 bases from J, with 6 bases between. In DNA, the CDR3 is TGTGCCATCAGTGAGCTCGGGACAGATACGCAGTATTTT. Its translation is CAISELGTDTQYF.

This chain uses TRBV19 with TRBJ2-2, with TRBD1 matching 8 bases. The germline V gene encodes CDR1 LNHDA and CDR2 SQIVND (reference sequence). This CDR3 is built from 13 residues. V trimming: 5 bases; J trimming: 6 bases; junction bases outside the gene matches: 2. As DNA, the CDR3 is TGTGCCAGTAGTGGACAGGGCCCCGGGGAGCTGTTTTTT. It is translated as CASSGQGPGELFF.

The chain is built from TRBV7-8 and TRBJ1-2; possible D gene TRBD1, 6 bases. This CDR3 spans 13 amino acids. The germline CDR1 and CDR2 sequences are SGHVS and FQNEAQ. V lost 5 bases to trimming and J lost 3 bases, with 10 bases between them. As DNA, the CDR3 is TGTGCCAGCAGCCCCCGACAGGACTATGGCTACACCTTC. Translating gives CASSPRQDYGYTF.

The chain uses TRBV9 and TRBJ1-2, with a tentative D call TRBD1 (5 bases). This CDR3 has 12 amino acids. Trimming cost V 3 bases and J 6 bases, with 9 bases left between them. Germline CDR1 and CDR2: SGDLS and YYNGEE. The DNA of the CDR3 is TGTGCCAGCAGCGGCGGGACGAATGGCTACACCTTC. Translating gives CASSGGTNGYTF.

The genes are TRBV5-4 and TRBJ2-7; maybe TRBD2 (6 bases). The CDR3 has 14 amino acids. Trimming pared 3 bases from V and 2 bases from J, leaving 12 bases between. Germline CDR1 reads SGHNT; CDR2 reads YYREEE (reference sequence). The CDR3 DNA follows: TGTGCCAGCAGCTCAGGGACTCAAACCTACGAGCAGTACTTC. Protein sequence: CASSSGTQTYEQYF.

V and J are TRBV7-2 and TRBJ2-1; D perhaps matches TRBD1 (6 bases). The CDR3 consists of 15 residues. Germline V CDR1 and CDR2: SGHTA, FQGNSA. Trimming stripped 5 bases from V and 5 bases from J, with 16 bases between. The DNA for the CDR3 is TGTGCCAGCAGCCGAGGGGGAACTCAGGACAATGAGCAGTTCTTC. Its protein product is CASSRGGTQDNEQFF.

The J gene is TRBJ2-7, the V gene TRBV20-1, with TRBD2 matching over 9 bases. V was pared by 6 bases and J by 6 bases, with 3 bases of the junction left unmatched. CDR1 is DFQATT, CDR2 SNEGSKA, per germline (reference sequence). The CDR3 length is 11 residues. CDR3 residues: CSARLAVEQYF. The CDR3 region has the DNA TGCAGTGCAAGACTAGCGGTCGAGCAGTACTTC.

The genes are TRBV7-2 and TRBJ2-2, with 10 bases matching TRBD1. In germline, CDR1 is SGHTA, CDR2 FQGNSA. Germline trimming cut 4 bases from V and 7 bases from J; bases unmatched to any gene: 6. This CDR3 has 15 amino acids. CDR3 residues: CASSSGQGEDGELFF. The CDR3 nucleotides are TGTGCCAGCAGCTCAGGACAGGGGGAGGACGGGGAGCTGTTTTTT.

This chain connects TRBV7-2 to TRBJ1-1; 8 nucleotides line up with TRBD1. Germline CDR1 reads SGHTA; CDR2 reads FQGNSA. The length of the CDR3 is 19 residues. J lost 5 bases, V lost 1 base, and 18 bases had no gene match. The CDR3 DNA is TGTGCCAGCAGCTTAGGTCGACCCGGGACAGGATATGGAGGGACTGAAGCTTTCTTT. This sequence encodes CASSLGRPGTGYGGTEAFF.

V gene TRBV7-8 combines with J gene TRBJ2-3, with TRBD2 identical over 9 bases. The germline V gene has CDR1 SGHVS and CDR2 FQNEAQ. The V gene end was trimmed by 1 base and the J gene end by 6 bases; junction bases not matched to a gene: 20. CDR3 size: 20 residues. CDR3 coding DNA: TGTGCCAGCAGCTTAGATCGAGAGGGGGCACGCGGGAGGGCCGTGGATACGCAGTATTTT. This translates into CASSLDREGARGRAVDTQYF. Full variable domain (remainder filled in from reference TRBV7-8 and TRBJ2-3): GAGVSQSPRYKVAKRGQDVALRCDPISGHVSLFWYQQALGQGPEFLTYFQNEAQLDKSGLPSDRFFAERPEGSVSTLKIQRTQQEDSAVYLCASSLDREGARGRAVDTQYFGPGTRLTVL.

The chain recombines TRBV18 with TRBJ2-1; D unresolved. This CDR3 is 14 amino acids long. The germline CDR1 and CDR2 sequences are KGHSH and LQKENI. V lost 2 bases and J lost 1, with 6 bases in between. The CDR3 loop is CASSPSQSYNEQFF. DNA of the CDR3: TGTGCCAGCTCACCATCTCAGTCCTACAATGAGCAGTTCTTC.

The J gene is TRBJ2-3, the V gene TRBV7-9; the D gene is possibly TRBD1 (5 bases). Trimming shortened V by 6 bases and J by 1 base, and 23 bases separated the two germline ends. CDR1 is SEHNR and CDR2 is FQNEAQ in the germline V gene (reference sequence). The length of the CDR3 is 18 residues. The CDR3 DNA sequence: TGTGCCAGCAGTTATTTCTCAGGGCTAAGCAGGGGCACAGATACGCAGTATTTT. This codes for CASSYFSGLSRGTDTQYF.

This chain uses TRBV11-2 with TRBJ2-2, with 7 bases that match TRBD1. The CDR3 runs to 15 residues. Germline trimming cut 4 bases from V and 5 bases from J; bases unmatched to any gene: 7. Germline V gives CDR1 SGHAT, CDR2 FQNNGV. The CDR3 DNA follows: TGTGCCAGCAGCTCCACCGGGACAGTAACCGGGGAGCTGTTTTTT. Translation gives CASSSTGTVTGELFF.

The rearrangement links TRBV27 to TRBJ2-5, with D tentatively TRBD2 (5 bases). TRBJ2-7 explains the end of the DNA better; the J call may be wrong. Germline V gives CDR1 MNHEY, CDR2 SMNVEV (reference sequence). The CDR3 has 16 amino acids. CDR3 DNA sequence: TGTGCCAGCAGTTTCTCAGGTGGGAGCCGGTCCTACGAGCAGTACTTC. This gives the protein CASSFSGGSRSYEQYF.